These 20 T cell receptor beta chains were all obtained from the same sample, sequenced in a study of regulatory T cells in long-lasting Graves disease. Specified time point: newly diagnosed GD, antithyroid drugs for less than 3 months. PBMC-extracted RNA yielded the TCR library. HTBI primers from iRepertoire and Arm-PCR of CDR3 regions yielded the TCR beta libraries. Each CDR3 protein is one row after TCRdb ran MiXCR on the multiplex PCR reads. The sample consists of 300,000 to 450,000 distinct CDR3 sequences, around 16% of them appearing once. The material sequenced was peripheral blood mononuclear cells (PBMCs), taken at new diagnosis, from a patient treated with antithyroid drugs. The receptors originated from a female donor with Graves disease.

This clonotype was counted ten times or more. The chain carries TRBV5-1 and TRBJ1-2; 9 nucleotides align to TRBD1. J lost 6 bases, V lost 5 bases, and 2 bases had no gene match. The CDR3 runs to 12 residues. From germline, CDR1 is SGHRS and CDR2 YFSETQ. CDR3 loop: CASSGQGHGYTF. DNA for the CDR3: TGCGCCAGCAGTGGACAGGGGCATGGCTACACCTTC.

V is TRBV20-1 and J is TRBJ1-3; the D is unclear. Trimming took off 0 bases at V and 2 bases at J, with 5 bases between the two ends. Germline CDR1 and CDR2: DFQATT and SNEGSKA (reference sequence). The CDR3 sequence is 13 residues long. DNA of the CDR3: TGCAGTGCTAGAGACGGACCTGGAAACACCATATATTTT. Protein product: CSARDGPGNTIYF.

In this sample, this clonotype turned up many times. V usage is TRBV7-9 and J usage is TRBJ2-7; D could derive from TRBD1 or TRBD2 (5 bases each). This CDR3 is 14 amino acids long. Germline V gene sequence: CDR1 SEHNR, CDR2 FQNEAQ (reference sequence). Trimming shortened V by 4 bases and J by 2 bases, and 12 bases separated the two germline ends. In DNA, the CDR3 is TGTGCCAGCAGCTCCCGGGACCAAACCTACGAGCAGTACTTC. It is translated as CASSSRDQTYEQYF.

In this sample, this clonotype turned up many times. V is TRBV6-2 or TRBV6-3 and J is TRBJ1-5, with TRBD1 matching 8 bases. The CDR3 is made up of 17 amino acids. V shed 4 bases, J shed 6 bases, and the junction held 14 bases outside the gene matches. From germline, CDR1 is MNHEY and CDR2 SVGEGT. The CDR3 is CASSSYRDRRSTQPQHF. The CDR3 DNA is TGTGCCAGCAGTTCCTACCGGGACAGGAGGTCGACTCAGCCCCAGCATTTT.

This clonotype showed up many times. This chain joins TRBV11-2 and TRBJ2-3; D call uncertain. The V gene lost 1 base and the J gene lost 3 bases, with 5 bases spanning the gap. CDR1 is SGHAT and CDR2 is FQNNGV in the germline V gene. The CDR3 covers 13 residues. Written as DNA, the CDR3 is TGTGCCAGCAGCTTAGGTAGAACAGATACGCAGTATTTT. Protein product: CASSLGRTDTQYF. The full variable domain, rest sourced from reference TRBV11-2 and TRBJ2-3, is EAGVAQSPRYKIIEKRQSVAFWCNPISGHATLYWYQQILGQGPKLLIQFQNNGVVDDSQLPKDRFSAERLKGVDSTLKIQPAKLEDSAVYLCASSLGRTDTQYFGPGTRLTVL.

The chain combines TRBV7-9 with TRBJ2-1; 11 bases align to TRBD2. The germline V gene encodes CDR1 SEHNR and CDR2 FQNEAQ (reference sequence). This CDR3 has 15 residues. V lost 4 bases to trimming and J lost 6 bases; unmatched junction nucleotides: 5. The CDR3 is CASSSLAGGGNEQFF. CDR3 coding DNA: TGTGCCAGCAGCTCTCTAGCGGGGGGAGGCAATGAGCAGTTCTTC.

A few counts support this clonotype. V usage is TRBV20-1 and J usage is TRBJ1-4; D gene uncertain. The CDR3 covers 15 residues. Trimming removed 4 bases from V and 5 bases from J, with 17 bases in between. Germline V gives CDR1 DFQATT, CDR2 SNEGSKA (reference sequence). The CDR3 DNA is TGCAGTGCTACCTCCCTCCTCGAGGTCAATGAAAAACTGTTTTTT. Its protein is CSATSLLEVNEKLFF.

This chain uses TRBV24-1 with TRBJ2-1; no clear D gene. Germline loops: CDR1 KGHDR, CDR2 SFDVKD. The CDR3 length is 13 residues. Trimming shortened V by 2 bases and J by 4 bases, and 5 bases separated the two germline ends. The CDR3: CATSDSDYNEQFF. CDR3 nucleotides: TGTGCCACCAGTGATTCGGATTACAATGAGCAGTTCTTC.

This clonotype was seen a handful of times. The chain uses TRBV29-1 and TRBJ1-1, with 7 bases aligning to TRBD1. CDR3 length: 13 amino acids. Germline loops: CDR1 SQVTM, CDR2 ANQGSEA. Trimming cost V 7 bases and J 2 bases; bases outside gene matches: 7. The CDR3 here is CSARGQDNTEAFF. The CDR3 DNA is TGCAGCGCAAGAGGACAGGACAACACTGAAGCTTTCTTT. Filled out from reference TRBV29-1 and TRBJ1-1, the complete variable domain reads SAVISQKPSRDICQRGTSLTIQCQVDSQVTMMFWYRQQPGQSLTLIATANQGSEATYESGFVIDKFPISRPNLTFSTLTVSNMSPEDSSIYLCSARGQDNTEAFFGQGTRLTVV.

Ten or more counts support this clonotype. The rearrangement uses TRBV3-1 and TRBJ1-2; TRBD1 might be the D (5 bases). The CDR3 runs 15 residues. Germline V gene data show CDR1 as LGHDT and CDR2 as YNNKEL (reference sequence). V lost 1 base and J 4 bases, leaving 13 bases between the germline ends. CDR3 coding DNA: TGTGCCAGCAGCCAAGGAGGCAGGGAGAGCTATGGCTACACCTTC. Its protein is CASSQGGRESYGYTF. Variable domain in full (rest from reference TRBV3-1 and TRBJ1-2): DTAVSQTPKYLVTQMGNDKSIKCEQNLGHDTMYWYKQDSKKFLKIMFSYNNKELIINETVPNRFSPKSPDKAHLNLHINSLELGDSAVYFCASSQGGRESYGYTFGSGTRLTVV.

This clonotype was detected many times. The genes are TRBV20-1 and TRBJ2-2; 7 nucleotides agree with TRBD2. The CDR3 runs 12 residues. Germline V gives CDR1 DFQATT, CDR2 SNEGSKA (reference sequence). The CDR3 nucleotides are TGCATCGGGGGGTCGAACACCGGGGAGCTGTTTTTT. Protein: CIGGSNTGELFF.

This clonotype was detected many times. The chain uses TRBV5-1 and TRBJ1-1; a possible D gene is TRBD1 (5 bases). V lost 3 bases, J lost 6 bases, and 18 bases lay in between. Germline assignment: CDR1 SGHRS and CDR2 YFSETQ. The CDR3 runs to 15 residues. The DNA of the CDR3 is TGCGCCAGCAGCTCTACCGCGGGGACGGCGGCTGAAGCTTTCTTT. It encodes CASSSTAGTAAEAFF. Supplemented by reference TRBV5-1 and TRBJ1-1, the full variable domain reads KAGVTQTPRYLIKTRGQQVTLSCSPISGHRSVSWYQQTPGQGLQFLFEYFSETQRNKGNFPGRFSGRQFSNSRSEMNVSTLELGDSALYLCASSSTAGTAAEAFFGQGTRLTVV.

This clonotype was seen ten or more times. J is TRBJ2-2 and V is TRBV6-2 or TRBV6-3; D not certain. V was shortened by 4 bases and J by 4 bases, with 13 bases between the two germline ends. The CDR3 consists of 15 residues. Germline V gives CDR1 MNHEY, CDR2 SVGEGT. In nucleotides, the CDR3 is TGTGCCAGCAGTTCCGTCTTTTTGAGCACCGGGGAGCTGTTTTTT. This translates into CASSSVFLSTGELFF.

The V and J genes are TRBV30 and TRBJ2-1; TRBD2 matches 11 bases. Per germline, CDR1 GTSNPN and CDR2 SVGIG (reference sequence). This CDR3 region has 15 residues. With V trimmed by 2 bases and J by 6 bases, 6 bases remained unmatched. CDR3 in DNA: TGTGCCTGGAGTCACCGACTAGCGGGACTCAATGAGCAGTTCTTC. Residues: CAWSHRLAGLNEQFF. The variable domain in full, with the rest retrieved from reference TRBV30 and TRBJ2-1, is SQTIHQWPATLVQPVGSPLSLECTVEGTSNPNLYWYRQAAGRGLQLLFYSVGIGQISSEVPQNLSASRPQDRQFILSSKKLLLSDSGFYLCAWSHRLAGLNEQFFGPGTRLTVL.

This clonotype has ten or more counts. The gene calls are TRBV12-3 or TRBV12-4 and TRBJ1-4; D unclear. The CDR3 consists of 14 residues. V was pared by 1 base and J by 8 bases, with 11 bases between. CDR3 sequence reads: CASSLEGMREKLFF. CDR3 coding DNA: TGTGCCAGCAGTTTAGAGGGAATGAGGGAAAAACTGTTTTTT.

This clonotype was recorded at least ten times. The chain links TRBV7-9 to TRBJ2-1; D possibly corresponds to TRBD1 (6 bases). The CDR3 runs to 16 residues. V gave up 4 bases and J gave up 6 bases, with 19 bases separating them. Germline V gene lookup returns CDR1 SEHNR and CDR2 FQNEAQ (reference sequence). CDR3 bases: TGTGCCAGCAGCTCCGGCCTGGGGGCTTGGCCCAATGAGCAGTTCTTC. Amino acids: CASSSGLGAWPNEQFF.

This clonotype was detected ten times or more. The J gene is TRBJ1-2, the V gene TRBV3-1; D is unclear. The CDR3 extends over 15 amino acids. Germline V CDR1 and CDR2: LGHDT, YNNKEL (reference sequence). V lost 11 bases to trimming and J lost 3 bases, with 22 bases between them. CDR3 DNA sequence: TGTGCCTCCCAACACTCTGGGCAGTCTGACTATGGCTACACCTTC. Its protein is CASQHSGQSDYGYTF.

In this sample, this clonotype turned up a few times. The chain recombines TRBV29-1 with TRBJ2-7, with D possibly TRBD1 on 5 matching bases. Germline V gene lookup returns CDR1 SQVTM and CDR2 ANQGSEA. Trimming took 3 bases from V and 0 from J, leaving 9 bases between them. The CDR3 totals 13 residues. This CDR3 reads CSVEDTSSYEQYF. In nucleotides, the CDR3 is TGCAGCGTTGAGGACACAAGCTCCTACGAGCAGTACTTC.

This clonotype has a count of ten or more. The chain is built from TRBV12-3 or TRBV12-4 and TRBJ2-7; perhaps TRBD1 as D (7 bases). The germline V and J ends were trimmed by 6 bases and 0 bases, with 15 bases remaining between them. This CDR3 is built from 15 residues. The CDR3 is CASSSGQGGSYEQYF. CDR3 nucleotides: TGTGCCAGCAGCTCTGGGCAGGGGGGCTCCTACGAGCAGTACTTC.

CDR3 sequence (DNA): TGTGCCAGCAGTTTAGATTATTGGGGAGGGGCAGAACGTAACACAGATACGCAGTATTTT. It specifies CASSLDYWGGAERNTDTQYF. The rearrangement joins TRBV27 to TRBJ2-3, with 7 bases identical to TRBD2. The CDR3 has 20 amino acids. Germline V gene sequence: CDR1 MNHEY, CDR2 SMNVEV (reference sequence). With V trimmed by 2 bases and J by 2 bases, 19 bases remained unmatched.